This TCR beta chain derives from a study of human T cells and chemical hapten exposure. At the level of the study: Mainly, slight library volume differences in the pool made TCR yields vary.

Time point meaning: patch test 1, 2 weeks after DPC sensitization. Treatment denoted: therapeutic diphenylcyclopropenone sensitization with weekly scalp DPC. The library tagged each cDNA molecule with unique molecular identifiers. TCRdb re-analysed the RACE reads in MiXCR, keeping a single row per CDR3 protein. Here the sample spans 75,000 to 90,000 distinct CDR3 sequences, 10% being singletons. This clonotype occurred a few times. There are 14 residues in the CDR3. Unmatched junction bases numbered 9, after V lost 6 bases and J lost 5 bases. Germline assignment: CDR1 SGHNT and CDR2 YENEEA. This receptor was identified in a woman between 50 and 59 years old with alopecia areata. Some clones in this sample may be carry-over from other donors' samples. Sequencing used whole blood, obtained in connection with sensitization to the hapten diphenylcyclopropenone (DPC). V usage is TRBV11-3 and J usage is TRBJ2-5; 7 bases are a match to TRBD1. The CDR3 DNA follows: TGTGCCAGCAGATCAGGACAGGCCGGGGAGACCCAGTACTTC. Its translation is CASRSGQAGETQYF.